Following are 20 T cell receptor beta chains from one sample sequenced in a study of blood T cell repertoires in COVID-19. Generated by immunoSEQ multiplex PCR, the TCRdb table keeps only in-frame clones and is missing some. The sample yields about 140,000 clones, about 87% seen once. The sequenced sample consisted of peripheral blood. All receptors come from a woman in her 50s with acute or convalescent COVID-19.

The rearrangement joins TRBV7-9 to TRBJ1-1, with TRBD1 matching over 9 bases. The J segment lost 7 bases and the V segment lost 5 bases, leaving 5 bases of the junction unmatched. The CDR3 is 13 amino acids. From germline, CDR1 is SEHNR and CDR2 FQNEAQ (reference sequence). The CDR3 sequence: CASSPDRGSEAFF. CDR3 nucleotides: TGTGCCAGCAGCCCCGACAGGGGGAGTGAAGCTTTCTTT.

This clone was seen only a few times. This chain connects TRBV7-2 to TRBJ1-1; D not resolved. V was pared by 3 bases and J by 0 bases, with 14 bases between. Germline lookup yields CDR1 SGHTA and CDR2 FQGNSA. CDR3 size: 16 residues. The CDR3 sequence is CASSLLTRSVNTEAFF. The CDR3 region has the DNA TGTGCCAGCAGCTTGTTAACGAGGTCGGTGAACACTGAAGCTTTCTTT. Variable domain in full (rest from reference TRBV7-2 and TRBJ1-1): GAGVSQSPSNKVTEKGKDVELRCDPISGHTALYWYRQSLGQGLEFLIYFQGNSAPDKSGLPSDRFSAERTGGSVSTLTIQRTQQEDSAVYLCASSLLTRSVNTEAFFGQGTRLTVV.

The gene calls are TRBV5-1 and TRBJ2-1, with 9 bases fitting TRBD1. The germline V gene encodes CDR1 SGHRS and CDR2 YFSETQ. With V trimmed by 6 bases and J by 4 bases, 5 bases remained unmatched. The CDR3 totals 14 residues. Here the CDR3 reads CASTTGGEYNEQFF. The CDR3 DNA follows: TGCGCCAGCACCACAGGGGGCGAGTACAATGAGCAGTTCTTC.

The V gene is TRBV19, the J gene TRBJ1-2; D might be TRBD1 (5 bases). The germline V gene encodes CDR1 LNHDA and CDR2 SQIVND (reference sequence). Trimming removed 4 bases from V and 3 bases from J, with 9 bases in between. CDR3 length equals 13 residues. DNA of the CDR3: TGTGCCAGTAGTACACAGGTGGACTATGGCTACACCTTC. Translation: CASSTQVDYGYTF.

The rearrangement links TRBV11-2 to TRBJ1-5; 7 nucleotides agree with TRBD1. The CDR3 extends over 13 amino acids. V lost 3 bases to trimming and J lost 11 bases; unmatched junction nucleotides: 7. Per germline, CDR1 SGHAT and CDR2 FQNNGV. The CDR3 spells CASSLDRSAAQHF. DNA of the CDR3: TGTGCCAGCAGCTTGGACAGGTCCGCAGCCCAGCATTTT.

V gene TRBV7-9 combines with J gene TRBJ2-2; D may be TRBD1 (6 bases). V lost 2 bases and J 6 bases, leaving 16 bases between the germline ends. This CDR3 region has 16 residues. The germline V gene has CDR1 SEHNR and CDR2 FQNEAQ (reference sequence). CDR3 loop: CASSLRDRPGAGELFF. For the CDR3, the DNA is TGTGCCAGCAGCTTACGAGACAGGCCTGGGGCCGGGGAGCTGTTTTTT.

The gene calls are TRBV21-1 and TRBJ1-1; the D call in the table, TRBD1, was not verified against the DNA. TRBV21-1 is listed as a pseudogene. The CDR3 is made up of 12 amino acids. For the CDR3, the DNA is TGTGCCAGCAGCAAAAGGGGTCAGGGAGCTTTCTTT. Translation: CASSKRGQGAFF.

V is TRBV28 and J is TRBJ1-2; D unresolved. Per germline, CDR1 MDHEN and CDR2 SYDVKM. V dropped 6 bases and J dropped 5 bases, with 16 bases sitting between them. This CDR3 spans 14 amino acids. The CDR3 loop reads CASRLHPGGYGYTF. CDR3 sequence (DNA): TGTGCCAGCAGGTTACATCCCGGAGGGTATGGCTACACCTTC.

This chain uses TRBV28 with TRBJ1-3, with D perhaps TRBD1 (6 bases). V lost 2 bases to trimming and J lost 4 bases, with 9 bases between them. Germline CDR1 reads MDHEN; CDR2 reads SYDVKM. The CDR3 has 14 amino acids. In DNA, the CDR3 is TGTGCCAGCAGTTTAGGGGGCCTGGGAAACACCATATATTTT. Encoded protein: CASSLGGLGNTIYF.

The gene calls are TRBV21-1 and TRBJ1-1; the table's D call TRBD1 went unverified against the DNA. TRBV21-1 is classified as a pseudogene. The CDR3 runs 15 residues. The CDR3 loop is CASSKLKTGEGKAFF. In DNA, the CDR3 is TGTGCCAGCAGCAAATTAAAGACAGGGGAAGGGAAAGCTTTCTTT.

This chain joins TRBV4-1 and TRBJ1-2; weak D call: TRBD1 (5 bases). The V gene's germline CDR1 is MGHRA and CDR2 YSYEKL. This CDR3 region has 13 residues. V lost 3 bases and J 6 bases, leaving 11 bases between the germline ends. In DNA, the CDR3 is TGCGCCAGCAGCCATGCAGGGCCTGATGGCTACACCTTC. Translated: CASSHAGPDGYTF.

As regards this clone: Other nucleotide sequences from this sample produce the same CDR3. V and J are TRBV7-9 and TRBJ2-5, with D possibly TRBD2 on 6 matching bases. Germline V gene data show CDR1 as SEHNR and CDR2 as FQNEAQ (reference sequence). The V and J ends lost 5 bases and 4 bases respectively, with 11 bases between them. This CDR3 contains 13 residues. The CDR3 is CASSRGTLETQYF. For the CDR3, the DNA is TGTGCCAGCAGCCGTGGGACTTTAGAGACCCAGTACTTC.

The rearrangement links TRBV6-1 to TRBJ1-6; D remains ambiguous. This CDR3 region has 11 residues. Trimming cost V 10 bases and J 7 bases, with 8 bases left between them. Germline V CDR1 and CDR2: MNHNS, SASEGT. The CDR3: CATARNSPLHF. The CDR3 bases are TGTGCCACGGCGAGGAATTCACCCCTCCACTTT.

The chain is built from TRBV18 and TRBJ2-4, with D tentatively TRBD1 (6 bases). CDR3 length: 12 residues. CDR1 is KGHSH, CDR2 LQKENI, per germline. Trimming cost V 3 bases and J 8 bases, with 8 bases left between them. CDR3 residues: CASSPAGDIQYF. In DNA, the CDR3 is TGTGCCAGCTCACCGGCAGGGGACATTCAGTACTTC.

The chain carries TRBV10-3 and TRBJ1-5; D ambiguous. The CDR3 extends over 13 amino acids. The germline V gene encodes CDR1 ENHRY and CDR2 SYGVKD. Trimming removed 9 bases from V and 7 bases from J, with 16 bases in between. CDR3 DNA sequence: TGTGCCATTACGAACGGGGTCGGCCAGCCCCAGCATTTT. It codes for CAITNGVGQPQHF.

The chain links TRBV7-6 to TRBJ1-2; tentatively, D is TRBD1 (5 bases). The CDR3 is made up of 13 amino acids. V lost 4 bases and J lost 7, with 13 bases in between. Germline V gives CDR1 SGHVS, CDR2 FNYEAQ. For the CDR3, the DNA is TGTGCCAGCAGCTCGGGGCGGGGGGGTGGCTACACCTTC. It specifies CASSSGRGGGYTF.

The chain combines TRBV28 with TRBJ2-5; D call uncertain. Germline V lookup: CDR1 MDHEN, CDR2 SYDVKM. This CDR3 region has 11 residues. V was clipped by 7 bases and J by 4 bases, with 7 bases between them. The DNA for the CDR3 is TGTGCCAGCACGGGTGGAGAGACCCAGTACTTC. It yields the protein CASTGGETQYF.

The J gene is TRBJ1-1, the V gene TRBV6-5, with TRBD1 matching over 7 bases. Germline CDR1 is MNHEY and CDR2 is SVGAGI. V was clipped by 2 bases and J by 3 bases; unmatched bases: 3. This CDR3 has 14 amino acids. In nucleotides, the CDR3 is TGTGCCAGCAGTTACCGGCAGGGGGACACTGAAGCTTTCTTT. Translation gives CASSYRQGDTEAFF.

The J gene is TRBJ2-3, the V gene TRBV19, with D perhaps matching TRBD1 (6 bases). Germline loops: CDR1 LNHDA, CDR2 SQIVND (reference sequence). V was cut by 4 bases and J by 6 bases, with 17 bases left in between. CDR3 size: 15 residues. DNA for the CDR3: TGTGCCAGTAGTACCCGACAGGCGATTCCGGATACGCAGTATTTT. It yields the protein CASSTRQAIPDTQYF.

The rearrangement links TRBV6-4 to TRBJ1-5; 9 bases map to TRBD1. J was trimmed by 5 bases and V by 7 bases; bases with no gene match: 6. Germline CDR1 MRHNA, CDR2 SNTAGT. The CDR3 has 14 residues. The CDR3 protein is CASKRTGEDQPQHF. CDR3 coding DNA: TGTGCCAGCAAAAGGACAGGGGAGGATCAGCCCCAGCATTTT.